This T cell receptor beta chain was sequenced during a study of OX40 agonist ivuxolimab in advanced cancers. Study details: Ivuxolimab is a fully human IgG2 antibody that activates OX40 (CD134). Dose-escalation patients were diagnosed with hepatocellular carcinoma, melanoma, renal cell cancer or head and neck cancer. Participants, roughly 80% male, averaged roughly 60 years of age, ranging from roughly 23 to 90.

Data came from immunoSEQ multiplex PCR; TCRdb stores just in-frame clones and leaves some out. Here the sample spans tens of thousands of clones, around 84% being singletons. The CDR3 totals 16 residues. The trim removed 4 bases at V and 4 bases at J, leaving 9 bases unmatched. The V gene's germline CDR1 is SGHAT and CDR2 FQNNGV. The sequencing here drew on CD4+ or CD8+ T cells sorted from blood, taken in a trial of the OX40 agonist ivuxolimab. The gene calls are TRBV11-2 and TRBJ2-1; TRBD2 agrees at 8 bases. The receptor was isolated from an adult with an advanced solid tumor such as melanoma, head and neck, liver or kidney cancer. This CDR3 reads CASSSLAGGRYNEQFF. DNA for the CDR3: TGTGCCAGCAGCTCCTTGGCGGGGGGTAGGTACAATGAGCAGTTCTTC.